The entry below gives a single TCR beta chain sequence along with its context. These data come from a study of OX40 agonist ivuxolimab in advanced cancers. V lost 5 bases and J lost 4; bases outside the gene matches: 3. The germline V gene encodes CDR1 SGHNT and CDR2 YENEEA. The CDR3 is 13 amino acids. Method: immunoSEQ multiplex PCR; TCRdb's copy keeps in-frame clones and lacks some. The table shows tens of thousands of clones, with roughly nine tenths occurring only once. Specimen: CD4+ or CD8+ T cells sorted from blood, collected in a trial of the OX40 agonist ivuxolimab. The rearrangement uses TRBV11-3 and TRBJ2-3, with 7 bases aligning to TRBD2. The receptor was derived from an adult with an advanced solid tumor such as melanoma, head and neck, liver or kidney cancer. The CDR3 here is CASSEGLSDTQYF. Written as DNA, the CDR3 is TGTGCCAGCAGCGAGGGACTATCAGATACGCAGTATTTT.